This T cell receptor beta chain was sequenced during a study of cytomegalovirus exposure and HLA in healthy donors. For the study at large: Out of 398 genotyped donors, roughly 80% belonged to the Caucasian-associated ancestry cluster.

The PCR made use of 60 Vbeta and 13 Jbeta primers. Produced via immunoSEQ multiplex PCR; TCRdb's table is partial and in-frame only. Recorded for this sample: just over 150,000 clones. Sequenced material: PBMCs. The sequence derives from a man aged 25-45 years in good health and CMV-seronegative.

The CDR3 nucleotides read TGTGCCAGTACCCAACTAGCGGGAGGGGACAATGAGCAGTTCTTC. This encodes CASTQLAGGDNEQFF. This chain uses TRBV19 with TRBJ2-1; 13 bases map to TRBD2. Germline values: CDR1 LNHDA, CDR2 SQIVND (reference sequence). There are 15 residues in the CDR3. Trimming removed 7 bases from V and 5 bases from J; junction bases left unmatched: 5.